This entry lists 14 T cell receptor beta chains sequenced from one sample in a study of type 1 regulatory T cells. TCRdb fed the reads into MiXCR, producing one record per CDR3 protein. Among 13,000 to 15,000 distinct CDR3 sequences, 12% to 15% were seen once, and the ten largest hold approximately 15%. Their target antigens are unknown. The source material was cultured T cells, either the whole culture or a sorted T cell fraction (not recorded which). These receptors all come from a human donor in good health.

By share of the sample, this clonotype is medium-sized. The genes are TRBV12-3 or TRBV12-4 and TRBJ1-2; D uncertain. V lost 4 bases, J lost 3 bases, and 3 bases lay in between. The CDR3 spans 11 residues. DNA for the CDR3: TGTGCCAGCAGTTCTCACTATGGCTACACCTTC. Translating gives CASSSHYGYTF.

This clonotype was seen ten or more times. V and J are TRBV7-2 and TRBJ2-3; D gene uncertain. The CDR3 loop spans 13 amino acids. Germline V gene lookup returns CDR1 SGHTA and CDR2 FQGNSA. V shed 5 bases and J shed 6 bases, with 12 bases lying between them. The CDR3 DNA follows: TGTGCCAGCAGCCAAGTGGGTCCGGATACGCAGTATTTT. Amino acids: CASSQVGPDTQYF.

This clonotype occurred once. This chain joins TRBV20-1 and TRBJ2-3, with TRBD2 matching 9 bases. V was clipped by 6 bases and J by 4 bases; unmatched bases: 5. Germline CDR1 is DFQATT and CDR2 is SNEGSKA (reference sequence). The CDR3 runs 13 residues. The CDR3: CSAPGLASDTQYF. As DNA, the CDR3 is TGCAGTGCGCCGGGACTAGCATCAGATACGCAGTATTTT.

This clonotype was found many times. The genes are TRBV12-3 or TRBV12-4 and TRBJ1-1; the D is unclear. The CDR3 sequence is 13 residues long. V shed 6 bases and J shed 2 bases, with 10 bases lying between them. The CDR3 DNA sequence: TGTGCCAGCAGAGAACAAGATAACACTGAAGCTTTCTTT. It yields the protein CASREQDNTEAFF.

In its sample, this clonotype was seen many times. This chain uses TRBV27 with TRBJ1-1; 9 bases map to TRBD1. CDR1 is MNHEY, CDR2 SMNVEV, per germline (reference sequence). Unmatched junction bases numbered 5, after V lost 4 bases and J lost 5 bases. This CDR3 contains 14 residues. The CDR3 DNA is TGTGCCAGCAGTTATTTCGGGACAGGGACTGAAGCTTTCTTT. Translation gives CASSYFGTGTEAFF.

To note about this clonotype: One base away lies a much larger clone, so this may be a sequencing read error. The chain combines TRBV9 with TRBJ2-1; D is ambiguous. V lost 3 bases to trimming and J lost 9 bases, with 13 bases between them. This CDR3 is 13 amino acids long. Germline lookup yields CDR1 SGDLS and CDR2 YYNGEE. Written as DNA, the CDR3 is TGTGCCAGCAGCGGGGCTAGAGTTGGTGAGCAGTTCTTC. It encodes CASSGARVGEQFF.

As regards this clonotype: A much larger clone sits a single nucleotide away, making a read error possible. This chain links TRBV7-3 with TRBJ2-1; 8 bases line up with TRBD2. There are 15 residues in the CDR3. The ends lost 4 bases at V and 5 bases at J; junction bases unmatched: 7. In germline, CDR1 is SGHTA, CDR2 FQGTGA. For the CDR3, the DNA is TGTGCCAGCAGCTCAGCGGGAGCGGCCCACAATGAGCAGTTCTTC. Amino acids: CASSSAGAAHNEQFF.

Relative to its sample, this clonotype is medium-sized (0.01 to 0.1%). The rearrangement links TRBV27 to TRBJ2-1; no definite D call. CDR3 length equals 15 residues. Germline CDR1 reads MNHEY; CDR2 reads SMNVEV (reference sequence). V was pared by 0 bases and J by 4 bases, with 10 bases between. The CDR3 DNA is TGTGCCAGCAGTTTATCATGGAATAAATACAATGAGCAGTTCTTC. The encoded protein is CASSLSWNKYNEQFF.

The table lists this clonotype with a few counts. The chain combines TRBV4-3 with TRBJ2-1; D remains ambiguous. The germline V gene has CDR1 LGHNA and CDR2 YSLEER. The CDR3 has 12 amino acids. Trimming took off 0 bases at V and 10 bases at J, with 7 bases between the two ends. The CDR3 nucleotides read TGCGCCAGCAGCCAAGACAGGTACGAGCAGTTCTTC. Its translation: CASSQDRYEQFF.

This clonotype was seen many times. This sequence joins TRBV27 and TRBJ2-7, with 8 bases that match TRBD1. Germline lookup yields CDR1 MNHEY and CDR2 SMNVEV (reference sequence). Germline trimming cut 4 bases from V and 2 bases from J; bases unmatched to any gene: 7. The length of the CDR3 is 15 residues. The CDR3 coding sequence is TGTGCCAGCAGTTCGCGGAGGGACAGGCCCTACGAGCAGTACTTC. It yields the protein CASSSRRDRPYEQYF.

Ten or more counts support this clonotype. The rearrangement links TRBV20-1 to TRBJ1-2, with D possibly TRBD1 on 5 matching bases. Germline lookup yields CDR1 DFQATT and CDR2 SNEGSKA (reference sequence). Trimming removed 7 bases from V and 7 bases from J, with 19 bases in between. The CDR3 runs to 13 residues. The CDR3 DNA reads TGCAGTGTCTCGTCCGGGGCAGGAGGTGGCTACACCTTC. As protein: CSVSSGAGGGYTF.

This clonotype was picked up a small number of times. V gene TRBV30 combines with J gene TRBJ2-7, with D maybe TRBD2 (5 bases). CDR3 length equals 11 residues. CDR1 and CDR2 from the germline V gene are GTSNPN and SVGIG (reference sequence). V shed 5 bases and J shed 1 base, with 6 bases lying between them. Here the CDR3 DNA reads TGTGCCTGGTCGGGATCCTACGAGCAGTACTTC. It codes for CAWSGSYEQYF.

In its sample, this clonotype was seen many times. This chain connects TRBV9 to TRBJ2-1; the D gene is possibly TRBD2 (6 bases). Per the germline V gene, CDR1 is SGDLS and CDR2 is YYNGEE. Between the trimmed V and J ends, which lost 1 base and 7 bases, there was a span of 24 bases. There are 18 residues in the CDR3. In DNA form, the CDR3 reads TGTGCCAGCAGCGTATCCTCGGAGCGGGCGCTTTATGGGAATGAGCAGTTCTTC. It encodes CASSVSSERALYGNEQFF.

The V gene is TRBV9, the J gene TRBJ2-2; tentatively, D is TRBD2 (6 bases). This CDR3 has 14 amino acids. CDR1 is SGDLS and CDR2 is YYNGEE in the germline V gene. With 0 bases removed from V and 6 bases from J, the gap between germline ends came to 9 bases. As DNA, the CDR3 is TGTGCCAGCAGCGTAGCGGGAGCTCCCGGGGAGCTGTTTTTT. Encoded protein: CASSVAGAPGELFF.